These 8 T cell receptor beta chains share one sample of origin, sequenced in a study of control samples from healthy donors and cancer patients. The data were produced by immunoSEQ multiplex PCR, yet TCRdb's version contains in-frame clones alone and is incomplete. Of about 180,000 clones listed, around 90% were seen once; the top ten hold 1.2% to 1.5%. The sample was blood. The receptor source for this set is a woman aged 45-65 years in good health.

This rearrangement joins TRBV30 to TRBJ1-6; maybe TRBD1 (6 bases). The germline V and J ends were trimmed by 1 base and 7 bases, with 8 bases remaining between them. The V gene's germline CDR1 is GTSNPN and CDR2 SVGIG (reference sequence). CDR3 length equals 13 residues. Here the CDR3 DNA reads TGTGCCTGGAGTGCGGGACAAAATTCACCCCTCCACTTT. Its protein is CAWSAGQNSPLHF.

The J gene is TRBJ2-5, the V gene TRBV7-2; D is possibly TRBD1 (7 bases). Per germline, CDR1 SGHTA and CDR2 FQGNSA. V lost 1 base to trimming and J lost 3 bases, with 24 bases between them. The CDR3 spans 19 residues. CDR3 loop: CASSLGEVRPGTDKETQYF. CDR3 nucleotides: TGTGCCAGCAGCTTAGGGGAGGTCCGTCCCGGGACAGATAAAGAGACCCAGTACTTC.

This clone appeared a single time. The rearrangement joins TRBV25-1 to TRBJ1-1, with TRBD1 as a possible D gene (5 bases). The germline CDR1 and CDR2 sequences are MGHDK and SYGVNS. The length of the CDR3 is 15 residues. The germline V and J ends were trimmed by 4 bases and 5 bases, with 17 bases remaining between them. The CDR3 protein is CASSGSPGIVTEAFF. For the CDR3, the DNA is TGTGCCAGCAGTGGATCCCCAGGGATAGTAACTGAAGCTTTCTTT.

The rearrangement uses TRBV4-3 and TRBJ1-2, with D unclear. Germline values: CDR1 LGHNA, CDR2 YSLEER. V was pared by 0 bases and J by 4 bases, with 18 bases between. This CDR3 region has 17 residues. CDR3: CASSQDLNPRPGYGYTF. The CDR3 bases are TGCGCCAGCAGCCAAGATCTCAATCCCAGGCCAGGCTATGGCTACACCTTC.

The chain recombines TRBV27 with TRBJ2-7; D ambiguous. The germline CDR1 and CDR2 sequences are MNHEY and SMNVEV (reference sequence). This CDR3 has 13 residues. The V end was cut by 0 bases, the J end by 3 bases, with 6 bases between. The CDR3 DNA is TGTGCCAGCAGTTTATCGACCTACTACGAGCAGTACTTC. It yields the protein CASSLSTYYEQYF.

The chain is built from TRBV15 and TRBJ1-2; D may be TRBD1 (5 bases). The CDR3 contains 16 residues. V shed 2 bases and J shed 7 bases, with 20 bases lying between them. CDR1 is LNHNV and CDR2 is YYDKDF in the germline V gene (reference sequence). In DNA form, the CDR3 reads TGTGCCACCAGCAGAAACAAGGGTGGGGACTCGGGTGGCTACACCTTC. Its protein is CATSRNKGGDSGGYTF.

V is TRBV28 and J is TRBJ2-7; D could derive from TRBD1 or TRBD2 (5 bases each). Trimming cost V 3 bases and J 3 bases, with 9 bases left between them. From germline, CDR1 is MDHEN and CDR2 SYDVKM. The CDR3 runs 13 residues. The CDR3 is CASSFPGSYEQYF. The CDR3 coding sequence is TGTGCCAGCAGTTTCCCAGGGAGCTACGAGCAGTACTTC.

The chain links TRBV30 to TRBJ1-2; D not resolved. V lost 5 bases to trimming and J lost 2 bases, with 12 bases between them. Germline V CDR1 and CDR2: GTSNPN, SVGIG (reference sequence). The CDR3 is 13 residues long. CDR3 bases: TGTGCCTGGGAGGGCCCATCAAACTATGGCTACACCTTC. This codes for CAWEGPSNYGYTF.